Here is one TCR beta chain with its context. Its binding antigen is unknown. This specimen comes from a study of control samples from healthy donors and cancer patients (dated by TCRdb to 2018 to 2021). The CDR3 runs 15 amino acids, cysteine and phenylalanine included. Kept here is only the CDR3 DNA, which spans 45 bases and is read in frame from base 1. The CDR1 and CDR2 encoded by the germline V gene are SGHRS and YFSETQ. V drops 2 bases and J drops 6 bases, leaving 15 bases in between. Library preparation used the immunoSEQ multiplex PCR assay. The immuneACCESS repertoire file appears here via TCRdb, limited to in-frame rearrangements. These files lack a portion of the clones; in checked studies, under half of the deficit traces to unresolved V genes, and the cause of the others is not known. The sample table on file contains 150,000 to 200,000 clones. The ten largest clonotypes hold 2.2% of the sample.

The sequence links TRBV5-1 to TRBJ2-1; the D gene is possibly TRBD1 or TRBD2, with 6 bases matching each. The sequence was collected from a woman aged 25 to 39 in good health. The sample taken for sequencing was blood. At the DNA level, the sequence is TGCGCCAGCAGCTTTACGGGGGCCGCCGGCAATGAGCAGTTCTTC. Its translation reads: CASSFTGAAGNEQFF.